This T cell receptor (beta chain) was retrieved from a study of siplizumab effects on memory and regulatory T cells. Whole-study findings and limits: A minor fraction of alloreactive clones, and no more, mapped to unstimulated subsets. Some alloreactive sequences were traceable to unstimulated CD4+ memory cells, and siplizumab significantly reduced them. The diversity of naive T cells seemed greater than that of memory cells, and their alloresponse contribution seemed major.

Assays were performed on 80,000 to 100,000 TCR templates per sample. Only in-frame clones appear in the TCRdb table, and some are missing; sequencing was by immunoSEQ multiplex PCR. This sample has fewer than 120,000 clones, with approximately 92% found just once. The table lists this clone with a few counts. The target antigen is unknown. Germline-derived CDR1 and CDR2 are ENHRY and SYGVKD. Losses at the gene ends were 4 bases for V and 6 bases for J; bases not matched to a gene: 6. CDR3 length: 14 residues. The sequence came from a human donor in good health. This chain connects TRBV10-3 to TRBJ1-5; 7 nucleotides agree with TRBD1. What was sequenced was CD4+ T cells sorted from blood. CDR3 nucleotide sequence: TGTGCCATCAGTGGAGAGACAGGGCGTCAGCCCCAGCATTTT. It translates to CAISGETGRQPQHF.